This T cell receptor (beta chain) was retrieved from a study of blood T cell repertoires in COVID-19. Study overall: T cells, B-cell-depleted T cells, or PBMCs supplied cDNA or gDNA.

Cohort placement rested on clinical history that participants reported themselves. Cohort 3 recovered donors had two negative PCRs, clearance, or symptom resolution. In the authors' workflow: Reference gene primer amplification yielded estimated nucleated cell counts. Repertoires were generated with immunoSEQ multiplex PCR, while TCRdb's copy carries only in-frame clones and drops some. The V and J calls and clone size were taken over from that table, and D and trimming were inferred from the DNA. The data contain 400,000 to 450,000 clones, 80% to 90% of them singletons. Sequenced sample: PBMCs or T cells enriched from blood (not recorded which). This sequence was found in a man younger than 40 who had recovered from COVID-19.

The CDR3 region is CASRDMGSGIKRGTYEQYF. The CDR3 region has the DNA TGCGCCAGCAGAGATATGGGTTCCGGCATAAAACGGGGGACCTACGAGCAGTACTTC. The chain joins TRBV5-1 to TRBJ2-7, with D possibly being TRBD2 (6 bases). Germline CDR1 and CDR2: SGHRS and YFSETQ. CDR3 length equals 19 residues. Trimming removed 5 bases at V and 2 bases at J, with 29 bases between.